This TCR beta chain was identified in a study of OX40 agonist ivuxolimab in advanced cancers. Study results and limitations: Fewer expanded clones were found on average in CD4+ than in CD8+ T cells. Blood T cells, both CD4+ and CD8+, expanded clonally by week 6 at 0.1 to 3.0 mg/kg.

The V gene's germline CDR1 is SGHNT and CDR2 YENEEA. The CDR3 spans 17 residues. J was trimmed by 1 base and V by 3 bases; bases with no gene match: 8. Sequencing was performed with immunoSEQ multiplex PCR; in TCRdb, only in-frame clones are kept and a portion is missing. The sample has about 69,000 clones; about 90% are singletons. Notes on this clone: Its antigen remains unidentified.

The source is an adult with an advanced solid tumor such as melanoma, head and neck, liver or kidney cancer. The material sequenced was CD4+ or CD8+ T cells sorted from blood, taken in a trial of the OX40 agonist ivuxolimab. V and J are TRBV11-3 and TRBJ2-2; 7 nucleotides match TRBD2. The CDR3 region has the DNA TGTGCCAGCAGCTTGCGGTCCCTAGCGGAGAACACCGGGGAGCTGTTTTTT. It codes for CASSLRSLAENTGELFF.